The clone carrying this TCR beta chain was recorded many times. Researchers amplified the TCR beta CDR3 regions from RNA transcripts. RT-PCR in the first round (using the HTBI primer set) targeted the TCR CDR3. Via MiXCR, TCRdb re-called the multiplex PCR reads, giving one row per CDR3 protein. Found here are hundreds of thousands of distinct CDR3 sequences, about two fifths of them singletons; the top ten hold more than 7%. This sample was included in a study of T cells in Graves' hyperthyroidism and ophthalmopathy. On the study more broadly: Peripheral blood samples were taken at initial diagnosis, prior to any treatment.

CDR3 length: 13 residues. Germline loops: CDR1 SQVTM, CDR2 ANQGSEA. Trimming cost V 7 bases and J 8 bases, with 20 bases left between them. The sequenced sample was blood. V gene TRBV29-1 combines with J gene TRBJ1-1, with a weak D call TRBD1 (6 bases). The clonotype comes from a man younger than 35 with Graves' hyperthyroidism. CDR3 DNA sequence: TGCAGCGACAGGACCGGGACACGGTCAGAAGCTTTCTTT. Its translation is CSDRTGTRSEAFF.